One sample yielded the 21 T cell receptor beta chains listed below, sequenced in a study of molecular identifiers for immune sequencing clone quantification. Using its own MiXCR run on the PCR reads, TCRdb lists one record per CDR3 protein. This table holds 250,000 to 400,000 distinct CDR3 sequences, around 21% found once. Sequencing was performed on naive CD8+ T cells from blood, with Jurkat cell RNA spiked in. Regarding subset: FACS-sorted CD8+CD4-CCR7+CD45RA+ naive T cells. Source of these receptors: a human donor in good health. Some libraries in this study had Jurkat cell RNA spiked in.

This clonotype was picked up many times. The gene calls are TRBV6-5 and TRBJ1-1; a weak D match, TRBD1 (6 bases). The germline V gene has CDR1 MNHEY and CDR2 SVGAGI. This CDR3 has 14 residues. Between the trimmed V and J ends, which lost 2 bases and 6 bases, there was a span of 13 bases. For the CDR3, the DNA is TGTGCCAGCAGTTACCTACAGGGAGGTCCTGAAGCTTTCTTT. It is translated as CASSYLQGGPEAFF.

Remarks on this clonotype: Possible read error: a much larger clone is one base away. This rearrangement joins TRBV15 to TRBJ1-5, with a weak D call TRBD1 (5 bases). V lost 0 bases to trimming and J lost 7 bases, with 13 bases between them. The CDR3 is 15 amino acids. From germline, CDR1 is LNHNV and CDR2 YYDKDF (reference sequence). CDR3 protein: CATSRDRQSNQPQHF. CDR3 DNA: TGTGCCACCAGCAGAGATAGACAGAGTAACCAGCCCCAGCATTTT.

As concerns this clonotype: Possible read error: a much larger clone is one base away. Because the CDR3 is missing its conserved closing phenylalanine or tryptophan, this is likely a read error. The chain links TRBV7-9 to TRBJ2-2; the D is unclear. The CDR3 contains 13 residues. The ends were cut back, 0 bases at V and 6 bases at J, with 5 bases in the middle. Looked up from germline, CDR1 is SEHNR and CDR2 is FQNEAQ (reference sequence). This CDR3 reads CASSLAVSGELFL. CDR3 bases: TGTGCCAGCAGCTTAGCTGTCTCCGGGGAGCTGTTTCTT.

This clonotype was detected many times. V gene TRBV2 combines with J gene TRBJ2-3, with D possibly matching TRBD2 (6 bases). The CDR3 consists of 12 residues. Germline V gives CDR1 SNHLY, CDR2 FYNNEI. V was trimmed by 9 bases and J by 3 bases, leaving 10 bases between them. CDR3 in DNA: TGTGCCAGGAGGAGGGTGACAGATACGCAGTATTTT. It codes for CARRRVTDTQYF.

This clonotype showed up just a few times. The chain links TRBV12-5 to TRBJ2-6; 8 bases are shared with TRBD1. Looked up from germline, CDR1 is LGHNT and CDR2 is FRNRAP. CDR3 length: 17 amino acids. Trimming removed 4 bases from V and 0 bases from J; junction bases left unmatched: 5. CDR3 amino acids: CASGSGQALSGANVLTF. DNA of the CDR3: TGTGCTAGTGGTTCGGGACAGGCCCTCTCTGGGGCCAACGTCCTGACTTTC.

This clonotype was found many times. CDR3 sequence: CASSWLKASTQLSTDTQYF. The CDR3 nucleotides read TGTGCCAGCAGTTGGCTAAAGGCTAGCACCCAGCTTAGCACAGATACGCAGTATTTT. The chain combines TRBV28 with TRBJ2-3; perhaps TRBD2 as D (5 bases). The CDR3 is made up of 19 amino acids. Germline CDR1 MDHEN, CDR2 SYDVKM. The germline V and J ends were trimmed by 4 bases and 0 bases, with 23 bases remaining between them.

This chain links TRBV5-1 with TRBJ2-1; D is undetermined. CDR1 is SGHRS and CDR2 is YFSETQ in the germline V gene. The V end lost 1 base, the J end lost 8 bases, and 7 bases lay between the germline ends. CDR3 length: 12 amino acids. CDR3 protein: CASSLYGDEQFF. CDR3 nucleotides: TGCGCCAGCAGCTTGTATGGCGATGAGCAGTTCTTC. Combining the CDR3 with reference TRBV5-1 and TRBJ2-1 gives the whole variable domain KAGVTQTPRYLIKTRGQQVTLSCSPISGHRSVSWYQQTPGQGLQFLFEYFSETQRNKGNFPGRFSGRQFSNSRSEMNVSTLELGDSALYLCASSLYGDEQFFGPGTRLTVL.

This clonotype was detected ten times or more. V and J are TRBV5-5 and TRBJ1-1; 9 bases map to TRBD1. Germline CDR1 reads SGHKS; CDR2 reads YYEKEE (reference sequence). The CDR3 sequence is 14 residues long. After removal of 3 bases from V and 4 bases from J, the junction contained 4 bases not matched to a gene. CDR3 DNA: TGTGCCAGCAGCTGGGACAGGGAGAGCACTGAAGCTTTCTTT. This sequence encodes CASSWDRESTEAFF.

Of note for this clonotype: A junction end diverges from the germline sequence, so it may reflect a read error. CDR3 sequence reads: CAGSLLVGGPYTGELFF. CDR3 bases: TGTGCCGGCAGTTTATTGGTGGGAGGGCCATACACCGGGGAGCTGTTTTTT. The gene calls are TRBV27 and TRBJ2-2, with TRBD2 matching 7 bases. The CDR3 loop spans 17 amino acids. Germline-derived CDR1 and CDR2 are MNHEY and SMNVEV (reference sequence).

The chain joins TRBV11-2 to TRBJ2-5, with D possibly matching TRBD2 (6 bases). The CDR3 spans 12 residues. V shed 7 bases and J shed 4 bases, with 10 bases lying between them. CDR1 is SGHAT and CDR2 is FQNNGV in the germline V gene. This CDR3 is CASNGGLETQYF. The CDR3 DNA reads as TGTGCCAGCAACGGAGGGTTAGAGACCCAGTACTTC.

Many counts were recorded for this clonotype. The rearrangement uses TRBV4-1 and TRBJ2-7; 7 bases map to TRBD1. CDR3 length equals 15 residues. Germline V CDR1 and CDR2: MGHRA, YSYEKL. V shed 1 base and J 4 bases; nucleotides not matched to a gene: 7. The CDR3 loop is CASSQVEQGWYEQYF. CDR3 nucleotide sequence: TGCGCCAGCAGCCAAGTCGAACAGGGGTGGTACGAGCAGTACTTC.

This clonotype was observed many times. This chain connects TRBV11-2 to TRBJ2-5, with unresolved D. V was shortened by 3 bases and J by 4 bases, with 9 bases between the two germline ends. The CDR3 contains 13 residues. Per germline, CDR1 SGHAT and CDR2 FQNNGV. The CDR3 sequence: CASSLVVRETQYF. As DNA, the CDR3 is TGTGCCAGCAGCTTGGTGGTCAGAGAGACCCAGTACTTC. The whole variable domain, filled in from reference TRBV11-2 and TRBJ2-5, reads EAGVAQSPRYKIIEKRQSVAFWCNPISGHATLYWYQQILGQGPKLLIQFQNNGVVDDSQLPKDRFSAERLKGVDSTLKIQPAKLEDSAVYLCASSLVVRETQYFGPGTRLLVL.

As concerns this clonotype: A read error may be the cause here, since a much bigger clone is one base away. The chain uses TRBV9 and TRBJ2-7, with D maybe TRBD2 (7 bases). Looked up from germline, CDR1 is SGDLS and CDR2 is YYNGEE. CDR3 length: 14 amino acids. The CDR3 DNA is TGTGCCAACAGCCCGAGGGGGGGAGGCTACGAGCAGTACTTC. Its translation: CANSPRGGGYEQYF.

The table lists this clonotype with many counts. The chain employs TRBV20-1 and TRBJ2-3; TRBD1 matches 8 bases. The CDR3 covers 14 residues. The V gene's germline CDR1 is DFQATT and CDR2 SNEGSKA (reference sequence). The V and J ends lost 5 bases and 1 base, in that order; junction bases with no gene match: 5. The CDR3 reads CSASDRDGTDTQYF. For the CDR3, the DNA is TGCAGTGCTTCGGACAGGGATGGCACAGATACGCAGTATTTT.

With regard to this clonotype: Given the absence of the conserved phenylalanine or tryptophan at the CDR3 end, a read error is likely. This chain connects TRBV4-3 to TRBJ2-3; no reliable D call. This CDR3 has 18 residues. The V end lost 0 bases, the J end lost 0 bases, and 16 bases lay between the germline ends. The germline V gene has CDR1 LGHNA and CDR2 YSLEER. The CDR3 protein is CASSQDPPQTSSTDTQYL. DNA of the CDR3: TGCGCCAGCAGCCAAGACCCTCCCCAGACATCTAGCACAGATACGCAGTATCTT.

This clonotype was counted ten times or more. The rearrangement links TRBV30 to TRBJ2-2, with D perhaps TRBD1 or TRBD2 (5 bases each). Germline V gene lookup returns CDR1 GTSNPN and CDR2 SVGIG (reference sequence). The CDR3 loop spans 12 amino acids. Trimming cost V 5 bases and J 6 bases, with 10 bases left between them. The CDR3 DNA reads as TGTGCCTGGGCAGGGAGTCCCGGGGAGCTGTTTTTT. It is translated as CAWAGSPGELFF.

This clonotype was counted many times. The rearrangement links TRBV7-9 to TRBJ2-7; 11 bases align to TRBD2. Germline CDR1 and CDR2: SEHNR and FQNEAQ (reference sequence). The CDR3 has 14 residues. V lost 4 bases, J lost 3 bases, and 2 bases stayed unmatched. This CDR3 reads CASSSGLADYEQYF. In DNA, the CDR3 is TGTGCCAGCAGCTCGGGACTAGCGGACTACGAGCAGTACTTC.

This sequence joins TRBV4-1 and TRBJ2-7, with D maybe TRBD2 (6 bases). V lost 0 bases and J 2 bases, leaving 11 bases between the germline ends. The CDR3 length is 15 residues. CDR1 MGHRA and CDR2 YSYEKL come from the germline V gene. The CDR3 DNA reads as TGCGCCAGCAGCCAAGAAGGAGGGTACCCCTACGAGCAGTACTTC. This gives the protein CASSQEGGYPYEQYF.

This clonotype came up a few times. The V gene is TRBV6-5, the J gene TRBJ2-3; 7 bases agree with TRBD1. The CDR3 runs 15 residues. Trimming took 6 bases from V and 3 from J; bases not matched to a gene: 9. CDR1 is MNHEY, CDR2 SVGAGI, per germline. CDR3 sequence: CASSPPTGRTDTQYF. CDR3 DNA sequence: TGTGCCAGCAGCCCCCCGACAGGGAGAACAGATACGCAGTATTTT.

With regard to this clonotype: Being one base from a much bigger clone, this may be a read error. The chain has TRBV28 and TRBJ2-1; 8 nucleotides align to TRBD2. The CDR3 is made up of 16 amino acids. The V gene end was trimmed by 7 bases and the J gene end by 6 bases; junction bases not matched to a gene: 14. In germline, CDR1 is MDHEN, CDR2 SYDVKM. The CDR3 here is CASNSRGVQRRNEQFF. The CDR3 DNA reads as TGTGCCAGCAATTCGCGGGGGGTCCAACGGCGCAATGAGCAGTTCTTC. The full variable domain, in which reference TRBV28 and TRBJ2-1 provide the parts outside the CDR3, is DVKVTQSSRYLVKRTGEKVFLECVQDMDHENMFWYRQDPGLGLRLIYFSYDVKMKEKGDIPEGYSVSREKKERFSLILESASTNQTSMYLCASNSRGVQRRNEQFFGPGTRLTVL.

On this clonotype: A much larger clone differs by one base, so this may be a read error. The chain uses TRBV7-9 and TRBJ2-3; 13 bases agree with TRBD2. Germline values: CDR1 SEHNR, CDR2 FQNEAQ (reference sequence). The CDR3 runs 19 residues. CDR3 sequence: CASSPPPGLAGSETDTRYF. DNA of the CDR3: TGTGCCAGCAGCCCTCCCCCGGGACTAGCGGGATCAGAGACAGATACGCGGTATTTT.